Below, 16 T cell receptor beta chains from the same sample are listed, as sequenced in a study of T cells after yellow fever vaccination. TCRdb reanalysed the 5' RACE reads using MiXCR and keeps one entry per CDR3 protein. In the table there are just over 250,000 distinct CDR3 sequences, about 5.2% of which are singletons. Source: CD4+ T cells sorted from PBMCs, taken on the day of the yellow fever booster vaccination. These TCRs come from a man younger than 35 who received the YFV17D yellow fever vaccine.

This chain joins TRBV5-1 and TRBJ2-5; 9 positions agree with TRBD1. V shed 4 bases and J 5 bases; nucleotides not matched to a gene: 6. The V gene's germline CDR1 is SGHRS and CDR2 YFSETQ. This CDR3 is 14 amino acids long. The CDR3 nucleotides are TGCGCCAGCAGCGTGGACAGGGGCGAGGAGACCCAGTACTTC. Its translation is CASSVDRGEETQYF. The whole variable domain, filled in from reference TRBV5-1 and TRBJ2-5, reads KAGVTQTPRYLIKTRGQQVTLSCSPISGHRSVSWYQQTPGQGLQFLFEYFSETQRNKGNFPGRFSGRQFSNSRSEMNVSTLELGDSALYLCASSVDRGEETQYFGPGTRLLVL.

This clonotype appeared many times. The chain is built from TRBV7-9 and TRBJ1-2; 7 bases are a match to TRBD1. V was pared by 6 bases and J by 8 bases, with 9 bases of the junction left unmatched. The CDR3 contains 13 residues. Germline-derived CDR1 and CDR2 are SEHNR and FQNEAQ (reference sequence). CDR3: CASRILTGEGYTF. CDR3 DNA: TGTGCCAGCAGGATACTCACAGGGGAAGGCTACACCTTC.

Ten or more counts support this clonotype. The CDR3 bases are TGTGCCAGCAGTTACGCTTCCAGTACAGATACGCAGTATTTT. This sequence encodes CASSYASSTDTQYF. The gene calls are TRBV6-2 or TRBV6-3 and TRBJ2-3; D unresolved. The V and J ends lost 2 bases and 3 bases respectively, with 9 bases between them. The CDR3 is 14 amino acids. Germline V gives CDR1 MNHEY, CDR2 SVGEGT.

At least ten counts were recorded for this clonotype. The gene calls are TRBV20-1 and TRBJ1-1, with a tentative D call TRBD1 (5 bases). The CDR3 totals 14 residues. The V and J ends lost 1 base and 1 base respectively, with 10 bases between them. CDR1 and CDR2 from the germline V gene are DFQATT and SNEGSKA (reference sequence). CDR3 protein: CSARGGVSNTEAFF. The CDR3 region has the DNA TGCAGTGCTAGAGGGGGGGTATCGAACACTGAAGCTTTCTTT.

V is TRBV5-1 and J is TRBJ1-1; D is undetermined. V was shortened by 8 bases and J by 1 base, with 12 bases between the two germline ends. This CDR3 is built from 13 residues. Germline CDR1 reads SGHRS; CDR2 reads YFSETQ. The CDR3 DNA is TGCGCCAGTATGGGGAGGGAGAACACTGAAGCTTTCTTT. As protein: CASMGRENTEAFF.

The sample holds many counts of this clonotype. CDR3 coding DNA: TGTGCCAGCAGTCTTCCCGGGACTCGTATGCATACGCAGTATTTT. Translating gives CASSLPGTRMHTQYF. The chain carries TRBV27 and TRBJ2-3; D is perhaps TRBD2 (6 bases). Germline CDR1 reads MNHEY; CDR2 reads SMNVEV (reference sequence). V shed 5 bases and J shed 7 bases, with 19 bases lying between them. The CDR3 is made up of 15 amino acids.

This clonotype was recorded a few times. This chain's CDR3 is CACAPGRGPDNEQFF. CDR3 nucleotide sequence: TGTGCCTGTGCCCCTGGAAGGGGACCAGACAATGAGCAGTTCTTC. The chain has TRBV30 and TRBJ2-1, with D possibly called TRBD1 or TRBD2 (5 bases each). Germline assignment: CDR1 GTSNPN and CDR2 SVGIG (reference sequence). This CDR3 is 15 amino acids long. V was shortened by 6 bases and J by 5 bases, with 20 bases between the two germline ends. Variable domain in full (rest from reference TRBV30 and TRBJ2-1): SQTIHQWPATLVQPVGSPLSLECTVEGTSNPNLYWYRQAAGRGLQLLFYSVGIGQISSEVPQNLSASRPQDRQFILSSKKLLLSDSGFYLCACAPGRGPDNEQFFGPGTRLTVL.

The chain joins TRBV18 to TRBJ2-4, with a weak D call TRBD2 (6 bases). CDR3 length: 16 residues. Germline V CDR1 and CDR2: KGHSH, LQKENI. Deletions cut 1 base from V and 3 bases from J, with 13 bases between. CDR3 coding DNA: TGTGCCAGCTCACCACTAGCGGACTCTTACAAAAACATTCAGTACTTC. Protein: CASSPLADSYKNIQYF. Full variable domain (rest looked up from reference TRBV18 and TRBJ2-4): NAGVMQNPRHLVRRRGQEARLRCSPMKGHSHVYWYRQLPEEGLKFMVYLQKENIIDESGMPKERFSAEFPKEGPSILRIQQVVRGDSAAYFCASSPLADSYKNIQYFGAGTRLSVL.

There are a few counts of this clonotype. The chain employs TRBV20-1 and TRBJ2-6, with D unresolved. The V and J ends lost 4 bases and 0 bases respectively, with 19 bases between them. This CDR3 region has 18 residues. Germline V gene lookup returns CDR1 DFQATT and CDR2 SNEGSKA (reference sequence). CDR3: CSAKASGRSTSGANVLTF. The CDR3 DNA reads as TGCAGTGCTAAGGCGTCTGGCAGGTCCACCTCTGGGGCCAACGTCCTGACTTTC.

This clonotype was found many times. The chain is built from TRBV5-1 and TRBJ1-2, with 8 positions matching TRBD1. Germline CDR1 SGHRS, CDR2 YFSETQ. V was clipped by 4 bases and J by 7 bases; unmatched bases: 12. The CDR3 runs 15 residues. The CDR3 DNA reads TGCGCCAGCAGCCACAACGGACAGGGAGCAGGTGGCTACACCTTC. This codes for CASSHNGQGAGGYTF. Combining the CDR3 with reference TRBV5-1 and TRBJ1-2 gives the whole variable domain KAGVTQTPRYLIKTRGQQVTLSCSPISGHRSVSWYQQTPGQGLQFLFEYFSETQRNKGNFPGRFSGRQFSNSRSEMNVSTLELGDSALYLCASSHNGQGAGGYTFGSGTRLTVV.

This clonotype occurred many times. The V call is TRBV5-1, the J call TRBJ2-3; D not certain. V shed 5 bases and J shed 2 bases, with 9 bases lying between them. Germline V lookup: CDR1 SGHRS, CDR2 YFSETQ. There are 13 residues in the CDR3. This chain's CDR3 is CASSEADTDTQYF. The CDR3, as DNA: TGCGCCAGCAGTGAGGCTGACACAGATACGCAGTATTTT.

This clonotype was seen ten or more times. This chain uses TRBV2 with TRBJ1-5, with 7 bases matching TRBD1. This CDR3 is 14 amino acids long. V was clipped by 2 bases and J by 3 bases; unmatched bases: 1. Germline CDR1 reads SNHLY; CDR2 reads FYNNEI. The DNA of the CDR3 is TGTGCCAGCAGTGAAACAGGGGTCAATCAGCCCCAGCATTTT. Protein product: CASSETGVNQPQHF.

This clonotype was observed many times. This chain links TRBV7-2 with TRBJ2-5; D is perhaps TRBD2 (6 bases). The CDR3 spans 14 residues. CDR1 SGHTA and CDR2 FQGNSA come from the germline V gene. Trimming took 1 base from V and 5 from J, leaving 11 bases between them. The CDR3 loop reads CASSLGRGYETQYF. CDR3 DNA sequence: TGTGCCAGCAGCTTAGGACGGGGGTACGAGACCCAGTACTTC.

This clonotype has just a few counts. The CDR3: CASSTMGGPRLQQYF. The DNA of the CDR3 is TGTGCCAGCAGCACCATGGGTGGCCCGAGGTTGCAGCAGTACTTC. This chain uses TRBV11-2 with TRBJ2-7, with D uncertain. With 5 bases removed from V and 8 bases from J, the gap between germline ends came to 22 bases. From germline, CDR1 is SGHAT and CDR2 FQNNGV. This CDR3 is 15 amino acids long.

This clonotype showed up just a few times. V gene TRBV7-2 combines with J gene TRBJ2-5; TRBD1 might be the D (6 bases). V lost 5 bases, J lost 6 bases, and 19 bases lay in between. CDR1 is SGHTA and CDR2 is FQGNSA in the germline V gene. CDR3 length: 15 residues. The CDR3 reads CASSHPFDRRKTQYF. CDR3 nucleotide sequence: TGTGCCAGCAGCCACCCATTCGACAGGCGGAAGACCCAGTACTTC.

This clonotype was counted ten times or more. V usage is TRBV5-6 and J usage is TRBJ1-2; 9 bases align to TRBD1. The germline V gene has CDR1 SGHDT and CDR2 YYEEEE. CDR3 length: 15 amino acids. The ends lost 3 bases at V and 5 bases at J; junction bases unmatched: 8. CDR3 sequence reads: CASSYTGGAEYGYTF. The CDR3 DNA follows: TGTGCCAGCAGCTATACAGGGGGCGCAGAATATGGCTACACCTTC.